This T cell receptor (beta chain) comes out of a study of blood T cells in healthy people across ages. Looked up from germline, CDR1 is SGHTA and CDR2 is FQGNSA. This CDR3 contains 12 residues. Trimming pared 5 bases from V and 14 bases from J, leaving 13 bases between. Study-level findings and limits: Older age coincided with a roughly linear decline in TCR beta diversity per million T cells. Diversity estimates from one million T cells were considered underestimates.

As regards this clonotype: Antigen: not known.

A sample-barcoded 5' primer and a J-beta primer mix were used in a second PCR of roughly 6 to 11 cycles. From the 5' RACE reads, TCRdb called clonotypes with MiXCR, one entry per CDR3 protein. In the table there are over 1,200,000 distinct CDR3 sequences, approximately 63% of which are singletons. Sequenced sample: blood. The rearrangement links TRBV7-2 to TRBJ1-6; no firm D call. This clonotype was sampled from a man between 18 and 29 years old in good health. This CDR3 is CASSLAEGALHF. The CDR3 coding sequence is TGTGCCAGCAGCCTCGCCGAGGGTGCCCTCCACTTT.